Sequencing of this TCR beta chain was carried out in a study of blood T cell repertoires in COVID-19. Study-wide context: Specimens from acute and convalescent COVID-19 originated in the United States, Italy and Spain. The cDNA or gDNA used as material had been derived from T cells, B-cell-depleted T cells, or PBMCs.

Germline-derived CDR1 and CDR2 are SGHRS and YFSETQ. The germline V and J ends were trimmed by 4 bases and 0 bases, with 16 bases remaining between them. The CDR3 sequence is 16 residues long. This clone was seen once. In the original analysis: Amplification of reference gene primers was used by the study to estimate nucleated cell counts. Using immunoSEQ multiplex PCR, the repertoire was profiled, and TCRdb retains in-frame clones only, with some absent. That table is the source of V, J and clone size, and D and trimming were worked out from the DNA. This sample has over 80,000 clones, with less than 85% found just once.

The V and J genes are TRBV5-1 and TRBJ1-2; D gene uncertain. The receptor was derived from a woman aged 70 to 79 with acute or convalescent COVID-19. The sequencing input was peripheral blood. In nucleotides, the CDR3 is TGCGCCAGCAGCGAAGGATCCGGGGTCACTAACTATGGCTACACCTTC. It is translated as CASSEGSGVTNYGYTF. The full variable domain, its missing parts supplied by reference TRBV5-1 and TRBJ1-2, is KAGVTQTPRYLIKTRGQQVTLSCSPISGHRSVSWYQQTPGQGLQFLFEYFSETQRNKGNFPGRFSGRQFSNSRSEMNVSTLELGDSALYLCASSEGSGVTNYGYTFGSGTRLTVV.